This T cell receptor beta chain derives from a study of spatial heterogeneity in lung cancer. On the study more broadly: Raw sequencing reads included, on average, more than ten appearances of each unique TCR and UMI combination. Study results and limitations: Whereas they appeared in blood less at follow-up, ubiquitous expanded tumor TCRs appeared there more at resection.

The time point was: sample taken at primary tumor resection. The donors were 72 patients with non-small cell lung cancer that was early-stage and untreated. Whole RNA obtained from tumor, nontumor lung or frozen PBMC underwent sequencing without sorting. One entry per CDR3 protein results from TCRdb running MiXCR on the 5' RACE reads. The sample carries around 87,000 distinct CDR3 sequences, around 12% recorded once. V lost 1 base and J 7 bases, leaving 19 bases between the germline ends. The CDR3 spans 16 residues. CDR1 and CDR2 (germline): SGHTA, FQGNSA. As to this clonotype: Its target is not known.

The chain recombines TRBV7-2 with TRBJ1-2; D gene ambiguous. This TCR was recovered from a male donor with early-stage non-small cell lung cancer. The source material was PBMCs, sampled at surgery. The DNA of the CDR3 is TGTGCCAGCAGCTTAGGGCAGGCTAATCTTCTAGCTGGCTACACCTTC. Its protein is CASSLGQANLLAGYTF.